The T cell receptor beta chain under discussion was sequenced for a study of CD8 T cells in ankylosing spondylitis. General study findings and limits: Disease-linked clones reportedly concentrated significantly in matched ankylosing spondylitis synovial fluid. Typical of ankylosing spondylitis blood, it appeared, was a TCR beta motif of seven to nine highly homologous variants. Earlier literature documents some of the motif variants in reactive arthritis synovial fluid and blood. CD8+ cells made up the disease-linked clones, which were relatively rare in peripheral blood.

In TCRdb, the 5' RACE reads were re-called with MiXCR into one record per CDR3 protein. The table lists about 140,000 distinct CDR3 sequences, about a third of them singletons. CDR3 size: 13 residues. Germline CDR1 is DFQATT and CDR2 is SNEGSKA (reference sequence). The junction had 8 bases not matched to a gene; V was cut back by 6 bases and J by 5 bases. Of note for this clonotype: Its matching antigen is unknown.

The sequencing input was synovial fluid, either unsorted or a sorted T cell fraction (not recorded which). The source is a male donor with ankylosing spondylitis. This sequence joins TRBV20-1 and TRBJ2-7, with TRBD2 matching over 9 bases. The CDR3 sequence: CSARRLADHEQYF. The CDR3 DNA sequence: TGCAGTGCAAGAAGACTAGCGGACCACGAGCAGTACTTC.